A selection of T cell receptor beta chains follows, all from one sample in a study of identical twins. Using its own MiXCR run on the 5' RACE reads, TCRdb lists one record per CDR3 protein. The sample gives fewer than 250,000 distinct CDR3 sequences, roughly 7.5% of which show up once; less than 6.5% is in the top ten. This sample also belongs to another study, concerning yellow fever vaccine responses in identical twins.

Sequenced material: CD8+ T cells sorted from blood. The receptors were gathered from a woman aged 18-30 years in good health. The CDR3 runs from the conserved cysteine through the conserved F or W. Fields, in order: D gene, J gene, clone size, V gene, CDR3 protein, CDR3 DNA. D genes are given only for firm matches. The size field is filled for only some rows; it gives once, few, many or a size class.

-,TRBJ2-3,few,TRBV13,CASSSGHGTDTQYF,TGTGCCAGCAGCTCAGGACACGGCACAGATACGCAGTATTTT
TRBD1,TRBJ1-4,many,TRBV6-4,CASSSGTGNEKLFF,TGTGCCAGCAGTTCCGGGACAGGGAATGAAAAACTGTTTTTT
-,TRBJ2-1,-,TRBV2,CASIFEQSSYNEQFF,TGTGCCAGCATTTTTGAGCAATCCTCCTACAATGAGCAGTTCTTC
TRBD1,TRBJ1-3,-,TRBV5-1,CASTVDRGPGNTIYF,TGCGCCAGCACCGTAGACAGGGGGCCCGGAAACACCATATATTTT
-,TRBJ2-1,many,TRBV7-9,CASSLNRDDGNNEQFF,TGTGCCAGCAGCTTAAACAGGGACGATGGGAACAATGAGCAGTTCTTC
-,TRBJ2-1,-,TRBV6-1,CASSEGYLEIVNEQFF,TGTGCCAGCAGTGAGGGATACCTCGAGATCGTCAATGAGCAGTTCTTC
TRBD2,TRBJ2-5,few,TRBV2,CASSEAGNLAGLETQYF,TGTGCCAGCAGTGAAGCAGGAAACCTAGCGGGGTTGGAGACCCAGTACTTC
-,TRBJ2-2,-,TRBV4-1,CASSQNGGGRVGELFF,TGCGCCAGCAGCCAGAATGGAGGGGGCAGGGTCGGGGAGCTGTTTTTT
-,TRBJ2-7,few,TRBV11-1,CASSQSPTEQYF,TGTGCCAGCAGCCAGTCCCCTACCGAGCAGTACTTC
-,TRBJ1-4,many,TRBV5-1,CASSAPGRWEKLFF,TGCGCCAGCAGCGCCCCAGGGCGGTGGGAAAAACTGTTTTTT
-,TRBJ2-7,many,TRBV12-3/TRBV12-4,CASSFSSRYGEQYF,TGTGCCAGCAGTTTCTCGAGTCGCTACGGGGAGCAGTACTTC
-,TRBJ1-2,-,TRBV9,CASSAGVYGYTF,TGTGCCAGCAGCGCCGGAGTCTATGGCTACACCTTC
TRBD2,TRBJ2-1,few,TRBV29-1,CSVELGGRAYNEQFF,TGCAGCGTTGAACTAGGCGGGAGGGCCTACAATGAGCAGTTCTTC